This TCR beta chain originates from a study of immune cell composition in non-small cell lung cancer. Overall study context: Histologic subtype was mainly adenocarcinoma or squamous cell carcinoma.

As for this clone: Its target is not known.

Trimming removed 0 bases at V and 6 bases at J, with 6 bases between. The CDR3 loop spans 14 amino acids. Looked up from germline, CDR1 is MDHEN and CDR2 is SYDVKM. Findings and caveats of the study: Approximately 73% of squamous and roughly 34% of adenocarcinoma cases had tumour-associated clones >0.5%. Lung squamous cell carcinoma tumours had significantly higher top 10 clone scores and productive clonality than lung adenocarcinoma.

TCRdb keeps only in-frame clones here, not all; method: immunoSEQ multiplex PCR. The data contain 2,000 to 2,500 clones, around 70% of them singletons. The rearrangement joins TRBV28 to TRBJ1-6, with D tentatively TRBD1 (5 bases). Sequenced sample: lung tumor tissue. The TCR originated in a human donor with non-small cell lung cancer. CDR3 nucleotide sequence: TGTGCCAGCAGTTTATGGCAGGGTAATTCACCCCTCCACTTT. It is translated as CASSLWQGNSPLHF. The variable domain in full, completed from reference TRBV28 and TRBJ1-6, reads DVKVTQSSRYLVKRTGEKVFLECVQDMDHENMFWYRQDPGLGLRLIYFSYDVKMKEKGDIPEGYSVSREKKERFSLILESASTNQTSMYLCASSLWQGNSPLHFGNGTRLTVT.